This T cell receptor beta chain was profiled in a study of CD8 T cells in Susac syndrome. Worth noting for this clonotype: Its antigen remains unknown.

An amount of RNA that ranged from roughly 0.45 to 1 ug was reverse transcribed with random hexamers. In TCRdb, the immunoSEQ multiplex PCR reads were re-called with MiXCR into one record per CDR3 protein. In the table there are over 150,000 distinct CDR3 sequences, just under 95% of which are singletons. Overall study results and limits: As acknowledged by the study, its TCR sequencing and HLA analysis included a relatively small number of individuals.

V shed 3 bases and J shed 4 bases, with 16 bases lying between them. The CDR3 runs 15 residues. Germline CDR1 DFQATT, CDR2 SNEGSKA (reference sequence). Patients with Susac syndrome showed fulfilment of recently defined diagnostic criteria for definite or probable disease. The sequencing sample was made of CD4+ T cells from PBMCs. This TCR derives from a human donor with Susac syndrome. The chain links TRBV20-1 to TRBJ2-1, with D perhaps matching TRBD2 (6 bases). DNA of the CDR3: TGCAGTGCTAGGGATCTCTTAGCGGAATACAATGAGCAGTTCTTC. Protein sequence: CSARDLLAEYNEQFF.